Listed below are T cell receptor beta chains from one sample, sequenced in a study of CD8+ T cells in alopecia areata. The table came from immunoSEQ multiplex PCR; TCRdb's copy has only in-frame clones and leaves some out. The sample holds approximately 140,000 clones; roughly 44% are singletons and the top ten take about 6.4%. The sample was CD4+ T cells sorted from blood. The origin of the receptors is a human donor with alopecia areata. CDR3s include the opening cysteine and the closing phenylalanine or tryptophan. Fields, in order: J gene, V gene, clone size, D gene, CDR3 DNA, CDR3 protein. D genes are given only for firm matches. Size values are once, few and many counts, or a class for expanded clones, and some rows have none.

>TRBJ1-2|TRBV28|-|-
TGTGCCAGCAGTTTATGGACGATCGGCTACACCTTC
CASSLWTIGYTF
>TRBJ2-1|TRBV5-6|few|TRBD1
TGTGCCAGCAGCTTGGGACAGGGTGTCCCTTTTTACAATGAGCAGTTCTTC
CASSLGQGVPFYNEQFF
>TRBJ2-5|TRBV5-4|-|TRBD2
TGTGCCAGCAGCTTACCGGGACTAGCGGGAAAAGAGACCCAGTACTTC
CASSLPGLAGKETQYF
>TRBJ2-1|TRBV10-3|-|TRBD2
TGTGCCATCAGTGAGTCTAGCGGGAGCGCCTCCTACAATGAGCAGTTCTTC
CAISESSGSASYNEQFF
>TRBJ1-2|TRBV29-1|once|TRBD1
TGCAGCGTTGACAGGGGGCCGTACGGCTACACCTTC
CSVDRGPYGYTF
>TRBJ2-1|TRBV5-8|-|TRBD2
TGTGCCAGTAAGCGGCTAGCGGGAGGGAATGAGCAGTTCTTC
CASKRLAGGNEQFF
>TRBJ2-3|TRBV29-1|-|-
TGCAGCGTTGTGACAGGCCTAGCTATCCCAGATACGCAGTATTTT
CSVVTGLAIPDTQYF
>TRBJ1-4|TRBV7-9|few|-
TGTGCCAGCAGCTTCGTAGAGGGAGAAAAACTGTTTTTT
CASSFVEGEKLFF
>TRBJ1-3|TRBV29-1|few|TRBD1
TGCAGCGTCCAAACAGGGGCCGGAAACACCATATATTTT
CSVQTGAGNTIYF
>TRBJ1-1|TRBV29-1|-|-
TGCAGCGTTGGGATAACGAACACTGAAGCTTTCTTT
CSVGITNTEAFF
>TRBJ2-2|TRBV29-1|few|-
TGCAGCGCCGGTCGGACCGGGGAGCTGTTTTTT
CSAGRTGELFF
>TRBJ2-1|TRBV10-3|few|TRBD2
TGTGCCACCGGGACTAGCGGGAGGTTATTCTACAATGAGCAGTTCTTC
CATGTSGRLFYNEQFF
>TRBJ2-6|TRBV7-9|-|-
TGTGCCAGCAGCCCACAGGACAGAGCCTCTGGGGCCAACGTCCTGACTTTC
CASSPQDRASGANVLTF
>TRBJ2-2|TRBV29-1|-|-
TGCAGCGTTGCTTTGTCAGGGAACACCGGGGAGCTGTTTTTT
CSVALSGNTGELFF
>TRBJ1-2|TRBV29-1|few|-
TGCAGCGTTGAAGATTCGGGGGGGAGCTACACCTTC
CSVEDSGGSYTF
>TRBJ1-1|TRBV4-2|-|-
TGTGCCAGCAGCCCAGCGGGGCCTTTGAACACTGAAGCTTTCTTT
CASSPAGPLNTEAFF
>TRBJ2-1|TRBV5-5|few|-
TGTGCCAGCAGCTTGCTGACCGGACACGAGCAGTTCTTC
CASSLLTGHEQFF
>TRBJ1-2|TRBV30|-|-
TGTGCCTGGAGTCCGGATTCCTTTAGTGGCTACACCTTC
CAWSPDSFSGYTF
>TRBJ1-2|TRBV29-1|few|TRBD1
TGCAGCGTTGATTCCCCCGGGACAGCCGCTAACTATGGCTACACCTTC
CSVDSPGTAANYGYTF
>TRBJ2-3|TRBV28|-|-
TGTGCCAGCAGAATGAACACAGATACGCAGTATTTT
CASRMNTDTQYF
>TRBJ1-5|TRBV7-6|-|TRBD1
TGTGCCAGCAGCAGACTTACAGGGGGCGGGCAGCCCCAGCATTTT
CASSRLTGGGQPQHF
>TRBJ2-5|TRBV29-1|once|-
TGCAGCGCCGGGGACCCCCTCGGAACGGGGGAGACCCAGTACTTC
CSAGDPLGTGETQYF
>TRBJ2-5|TRBV2|-|TRBD2
TGTGCCAGCAGGACACTAGCGGTCCAAGAGACCCAGTACTTC
CASRTLAVQETQYF
>TRBJ2-4|TRBV4-1|-|-
TGCGCCAGCAGCCAAGCGTACATTCAGTACTTC
CASSQAYIQYF
>TRBJ2-7|TRBV30|-|TRBD2
TGTGCCTGGAGCGCACCGGGACCGGGAGGCTACGAGCAGTACTTC
CAWSAPGPGGYEQYF
>TRBJ2-7|TRBV5-6|-|-
TGTGCCAGCAGCTTCCACCTGGACCGGGACGGAGGGGCCGAGCAGTACTTC
CASSFHLDRDGGAEQYF
>TRBJ2-7|TRBV28|few|-
TGTGCCAGCAGTTTAGGCAGTATATACGAGCAGTACTTC
CASSLGSIYEQYF
>TRBJ2-3|TRBV7-9|-|-
TGTGCCACCAAAGGACAAAGCACAGATACGCAGTATTTT
CATKGQSTDTQYF
>TRBJ2-7|TRBV27|-|-
TGTGCCAGCAGTTTAATCCCGAGGAACGCTCGCTACGAGCAGTACTTC
CASSLIPRNARYEQYF
>TRBJ2-5|TRBV15|-|-
TGTGCCACCACCCAAAGGAAAACTTACGGAGAGACCCAGTACTTC
CATTQRKTYGETQYF
>TRBJ2-7|TRBV27|-|-
TGTGCCAGCAGCGATTTCTACGAGCAGTACTTC
CASSDFYEQYF
>TRBJ2-5|TRBV7-3|-|-
TGTGCCAGCAGCCCCGGGATTCAAGAGACCCAGTACTTC
CASSPGIQETQYF